Following are 30 T cell receptor beta chains from one sample sequenced in a study of cytomegalovirus exposure and HLA in healthy donors. Primers for the PCR totalled 60 Vbeta and 13 Jbeta. Data came from immunoSEQ multiplex PCR; TCRdb stores just in-frame clones and leaves some out. The table shows some 40,000 clones, with around 60% occurring only once. Sequencing was done on a sample of PBMCs. These receptors were obtained from a man in his fifties or sixties in good health and CMV-seropositive.

This clone occurred a few times. As DNA, the CDR3 is TGTGCCAGCAGTTACGGGACAAGCGCGAATCAGCCCCAGCATTTT. Its translation: CASSYGTSANQPQHF. The chain has TRBV6-6 and TRBJ1-5; D is possibly TRBD1 (6 bases). Germline V lookup: CDR1 MNHNY, CDR2 SVGAGI (reference sequence). The CDR3 has 15 residues. The V end was cut by 2 bases, the J end by 4 bases, with 12 bases between.

This rearrangement joins TRBV29-1 to TRBJ2-5; D possibly corresponds to TRBD1 (5 bases). Trimming pared 6 bases from V and 1 base from J, leaving 12 bases between. CDR3 length equals 13 residues. Germline V gene sequence: CDR1 SQVTM, CDR2 ANQGSEA. CDR3 region: CSVSQGSQETQYF. The CDR3 DNA follows: TGCAGCGTCTCGCAGGGATCCCAAGAGACCCAGTACTTC.

This chain links TRBV7-9 with TRBJ1-3, with D possibly TRBD1 on 5 matching bases. The CDR3 covers 15 residues. Trimming removed 5 bases at V and 0 bases at J, with 11 bases between. Germline V CDR1 and CDR2: SEHNR, FQNEAQ (reference sequence). CDR3 sequence (DNA): TGTGCCAGCAGCCACAGGCGTAGCTCTGGAAACACCATATATTTT. Amino acid sequence: CASSHRRSSGNTIYF.

The genes are TRBV9 and TRBJ2-2; TRBD2 matches at 13 bases. Germline loops: CDR1 SGDLS, CDR2 YYNGEE. With 5 bases clipped from V and 6 bases from J, the junction kept 4 bases outside the gene matches. The CDR3 contains 15 residues. CDR3 protein: CASRPGLAGAGELFF. In nucleotides, the CDR3 is TGTGCCAGCAGACCCGGACTAGCGGGGGCCGGGGAGCTGTTTTTT.

The V gene is TRBV5-4, the J gene TRBJ2-2; D might be TRBD2 (6 bases). This CDR3 region has 16 residues. V dropped 1 base and J dropped 1 base, with 11 bases sitting between them. Germline CDR1 and CDR2: SGHNT and YYREEE (reference sequence). CDR3 sequence: CASSLYLARNTGELFF. The CDR3 bases are TGTGCCAGCAGCTTGTACCTAGCGAGGAACACCGGGGAGCTGTTTTTT.

The CDR3 sequence is CASSKEGTGISGELFF. DNA of the CDR3: TGTGCCAGCAGTAAGGAGGGGACAGGGATCTCCGGGGAGCTGTTTTTT. The chain has TRBV6-4 and TRBJ2-2, with 9 bases aligning to TRBD1. V lost 5 bases and J lost 6; bases outside the gene matches: 10. The CDR3 runs 16 residues. CDR1 and CDR2 from the germline V gene are MRHNA and SNTAGT.

V and J are TRBV11-2 and TRBJ2-5; D uncertain. The V end lost 1 base, the J end lost 6 bases, and 6 bases lay between the germline ends. The length of the CDR3 is 12 residues. Germline V gene sequence: CDR1 SGHAT, CDR2 FQNNGV. The CDR3 DNA reads TGTGCCAGCAGCTTAGTCGTAAAGACCCAGTACTTC. Protein product: CASSLVVKTQYF. The full variable domain, its missing parts supplied by reference TRBV11-2 and TRBJ2-5, is EAGVAQSPRYKIIEKRQSVAFWCNPISGHATLYWYQQILGQGPKLLIQFQNNGVVDDSQLPKDRFSAERLKGVDSTLKIQPAKLEDSAVYLCASSLVVKTQYFGPGTRLLVL.

This sequence joins TRBV5-1 and TRBJ2-3; D might be TRBD2 (6 bases). The ends were cut back, 3 bases at V and 4 bases at J, with 15 bases in the middle. This CDR3 spans 15 amino acids. Per germline, CDR1 SGHRS and CDR2 YFSETQ. For the CDR3, the DNA is TGCGCCAGCAGCTCCACCCCCTCTAGCGCAGATACGCAGTATTTT. Its translation: CASSSTPSSADTQYF.

The chain recombines TRBV6-5 with TRBJ2-5; D is uncertain. The CDR3 loop spans 16 amino acids. The V and J ends lost 0 bases and 1 base respectively, with 12 bases between them. Looked up from germline, CDR1 is MNHEY and CDR2 is SVGAGI. Written as DNA, the CDR3 is TGTGCCAGCAGTTACTCGCCTTTAGGCGGCCAAGAGACCCAGTACTTC. Protein: CASSYSPLGGQETQYF.

This chain uses TRBV5-8 with TRBJ1-2; 7 nucleotides match TRBD1. Germline V CDR1 and CDR2: SGHTS, YDEGEE. The ends lost 4 bases at V and 8 bases at J; junction bases unmatched: 11. The CDR3 consists of 14 residues. CDR3 DNA sequence: TGTGCCAGCAGCCTCAAGGGGGCCCGCAGCGGCTACACCTTC. It encodes CASSLKGARSGYTF.

This clone appeared a few times. CDR3 DNA: TGCGCCAGCAGCCCGAGCAAGTACCCGGGACTAGCGGGAGATGAGCAGTTCTTC. Protein: CASSPSKYPGLAGDEQFF. This chain links TRBV4-3 with TRBJ2-1; 14 bases fit TRBD2. This CDR3 is built from 18 residues. Germline loops: CDR1 LGHNA, CDR2 YSLEER. The V and J ends lost 4 bases and 8 bases, in that order; junction bases with no gene match: 13.

V gene TRBV19 combines with J gene TRBJ2-2; D not resolved. Germline CDR1 reads LNHDA; CDR2 reads SQIVND (reference sequence). V was clipped by 6 bases and J by 1 base, with 6 bases between them. This CDR3 has 13 amino acids. The CDR3 sequence: CASSVLNTGELFF. The CDR3 nucleotides are TGTGCCAGTAGCGTCCTGAACACCGGGGAGCTGTTTTTT.

The chain has TRBV7-6 and TRBJ2-4; TRBD1 matches at 7 bases. Germline CDR1 is SGHVS and CDR2 is FNYEAQ. The CDR3 runs to 17 residues. With V trimmed by 5 bases and J by 2 bases, 12 bases remained unmatched. Here the CDR3 DNA reads TGTGCCAGCAGCCAAAGGGTCAGGGGGATATCCAAAAACATTCAGTACTTC. It codes for CASSQRVRGISKNIQYF.

The rearrangement joins TRBV6-6 to TRBJ1-4; D is unresolved. The CDR3 length is 15 residues. Germline-derived CDR1 and CDR2 are MNHNY and SVGAGI (reference sequence). Trimming stripped 2 bases from V and 2 bases from J, with 9 bases between. The DNA of the CDR3 is TGTGCCAGCAGTTACCCCGGTTTGACTAATGAAAAACTGTTTTTT. Encoded protein: CASSYPGLTNEKLFF.

This chain connects TRBV29-1 to TRBJ2-7; no reliable D call. CDR3 size: 13 residues. V dropped 4 bases and J dropped 2 bases, with 12 bases sitting between them. CDR1 SQVTM and CDR2 ANQGSEA come from the germline V gene. CDR3 residues: CSVGSSIAYEQYF. In nucleotides, the CDR3 is TGCAGCGTTGGATCGAGTATAGCCTACGAGCAGTACTTC.

The chain couples TRBV18 to TRBJ1-1, with D perhaps TRBD1 (6 bases). The V and J ends lost 4 bases and 5 bases respectively, with 14 bases between them. The CDR3 contains 14 residues. The germline V gene has CDR1 KGHSH and CDR2 LQKENI. The DNA of the CDR3 is TGTGCCAGCTCACGGGCAGGGGAGGGGACTGAAGCTTTCTTT. Translated, it gives CASSRAGEGTEAFF. Full variable domain (remainder filled in from reference TRBV18 and TRBJ1-1): NAGVMQNPRHLVRRRGQEARLRCSPMKGHSHVYWYRQLPEEGLKFMVYLQKENIIDESGMPKERFSAEFPKEGPSILRIQQVVRGDSAAYFCASSRAGEGTEAFFGQGTRLTVV.

This clone was seen only a few times. The sample holds other DNA sequences that translate to the same CDR3. The gene calls are TRBV7-9 and TRBJ2-4, with D perhaps TRBD1 (5 bases). Between the trimmed V and J ends, which lost 4 bases and 0 bases, there was a span of 13 bases. The CDR3 spans 16 residues. Germline V gene sequence: CDR1 SEHNR, CDR2 FQNEAQ (reference sequence). The CDR3 region is CASSSRAGLAKNIQYF. CDR3 DNA sequence: TGTGCCAGCAGCTCAAGGGCAGGGTTAGCCAAAAACATTCAGTACTTC.

A few counts support this clone. The genes are TRBV7-3 and TRBJ2-1, with unresolved D. The germline CDR1 and CDR2 sequences are SGHTA and FQGTGA. The CDR3 loop spans 15 amino acids. V lost 1 base and J lost 1, with 8 bases in between. CDR3 loop: CASSLIAQSYNEQFF. CDR3 sequence (DNA): TGTGCCAGCAGCTTAATTGCCCAGTCCTACAATGAGCAGTTCTTC. Full variable domain (remainder filled in from reference TRBV7-3 and TRBJ2-1): GAGVSQTPSNKVTEKGKYVELRCDPISGHTALYWYRQSLGQGPEFLIYFQGTGAADDSGLPNDRFFAVRPEGSVSTLKIQRTERGDSAVYLCASSLIAQSYNEQFFGPGTRLTVL.

The DNA of the CDR3 is TGTGCCAGCGAACTGGGAGGGGGACAAAACATTCAGTACTTC. Translated: CASELGGGQNIQYF. This chain links TRBV7-9 with TRBJ2-4, with D possibly TRBD2 on 7 matching bases. This CDR3 region has 14 residues. The germline gives CDR1 SEHNR, CDR2 FQNEAQ (reference sequence). V lost 8 bases to trimming and J lost 5 bases, with 16 bases between them.

The chain employs TRBV10-1 and TRBJ1-1, with 8 bases that match TRBD1. Germline CDR1 and CDR2: WNHNN and SYGVQD (reference sequence). V lost 4 bases to trimming and J lost 5 bases; unmatched junction nucleotides: 3. The CDR3 consists of 13 residues. The CDR3 DNA reads TGCGCCAGCAGTGCAGGGGGCCTAACTGAAGCTTTCTTT. This gives the protein CASSAGGLTEAFF.

The chain couples TRBV9 to TRBJ2-3; D may be TRBD1 (6 bases). CDR3 length: 16 amino acids. The germline CDR1 and CDR2 sequences are SGDLS and YYNGEE. Trimming removed 3 bases at V and 0 bases at J, with 14 bases between. Written as DNA, the CDR3 is TGTGCCAGCAGCGCGCGGACAGCTGCTAGCACAGATACGCAGTATTTT. Translation: CASSARTAASTDTQYF.

This clone was seen a few times. The gene calls are TRBV4-1 and TRBJ1-1; D is possibly TRBD1 (6 bases). The CDR3 loop spans 14 amino acids. Germline V lookup: CDR1 MGHRA, CDR2 YSYEKL. V was pared by 6 bases and J by 4 bases, with 15 bases between. The CDR3 DNA reads TGCGCCAGCAGTCGAGAGGGGGTTGGCACTGAAGCTTTCTTT. Its translation is CASSREGVGTEAFF.

A few counts support this clone. The genes are TRBV19 and TRBJ1-5, with 8 bases identical to TRBD1. V shed 3 bases and J 7 bases; nucleotides not matched to a gene: 2. The CDR3 spans 13 residues. CDR1 and CDR2 (germline): LNHDA, SQIVND (reference sequence). The CDR3 DNA follows: TGTGCCAGTAGTATGGGACAGGCGCAGCCCCAGCATTTT. Its protein is CASSMGQAQPQHF.

This chain connects TRBV18 to TRBJ2-3, with 7 bases lining up with TRBD2. The CDR3 runs to 19 residues. Trimming removed 4 bases from V and 0 bases from J; junction bases left unmatched: 16. The V gene's germline CDR1 is KGHSH and CDR2 LQKENI. The CDR3 sequence: CASSRNRASGVFSTDTQYF. In DNA, the CDR3 is TGTGCCAGCTCACGAAACCGGGCTAGCGGAGTCTTTAGCACAGATACGCAGTATTTT.

J is TRBJ1-5 and V is TRBV18, with D unresolved. Germline values: CDR1 KGHSH, CDR2 LQKENI. The V end lost 8 bases, the J end lost 0 bases, and 20 bases lay between the germline ends. This CDR3 has 17 residues. As DNA, the CDR3 is TGTGCCAGCCCTCAAATCCGCGGGCAGATTAGCAATCAGCCCCAGCATTTT. This gives the protein CASPQIRGQISNQPQHF.

V and J are TRBV27 and TRBJ2-7, with 8 bases aligning to TRBD1. The CDR3 runs 15 residues. With 0 bases clipped from V and 4 bases from J, the junction kept 5 bases outside the gene matches. The V gene's germline CDR1 is MNHEY and CDR2 SMNVEV (reference sequence). The CDR3 region is CASSLSPGGRYEQYF. The DNA for the CDR3 is TGTGCCAGCAGTTTATCCCCAGGGGGCAGGTACGAGCAGTACTTC.

This clone was seen more than once but under ten times. This rearrangement joins TRBV6-1 to TRBJ1-5, with unresolved D. Germline assignment: CDR1 MNHNS and CDR2 SASEGT. Trimming took off 6 bases at V and 4 bases at J, with 7 bases between the two ends. This CDR3 has 12 amino acids. The CDR3 loop is CASSQDNQPQHF. The CDR3 DNA reads TGTGCCAGCAGCCAGGATAATCAGCCCCAGCATTTT.

V gene TRBV29-1 combines with J gene TRBJ2-7, with D possibly matching TRBD2 (6 bases). Germline lookup yields CDR1 SQVTM and CDR2 ANQGSEA. This CDR3 has 14 residues. V gave up 4 bases and J gave up 4 bases, with 17 bases separating them. The CDR3 region has the DNA TGCAGCGTTGGGGACTCTTCACTTGGTTACGAGCAGTACTTC. It codes for CSVGDSSLGYEQYF.

The gene calls are TRBV28 and TRBJ1-1; D is undetermined. The CDR3 length is 12 residues. CDR1 and CDR2 (germline): MDHEN, SYDVKM. V shed 2 bases and J shed 10 bases, with 11 bases lying between them. CDR3 sequence (DNA): TGTGCCAGCAGTTTAAAGGGAGGAGGAGCTTTCTTT. Translating it yields CASSLKGGGAFF.

This rearrangement joins TRBV2 to TRBJ2-5, with 10 positions matching TRBD1. The V gene's germline CDR1 is SNHLY and CDR2 FYNNEI. CDR3 length equals 16 residues. The V gene end was trimmed by 3 bases and the J gene end by 5 bases; junction bases not matched to a gene: 9. The CDR3 protein is CASSDPRQGASETQYF. The CDR3 bases are TGTGCCAGCAGTGACCCCCGACAGGGGGCTAGTGAGACCCAGTACTTC.